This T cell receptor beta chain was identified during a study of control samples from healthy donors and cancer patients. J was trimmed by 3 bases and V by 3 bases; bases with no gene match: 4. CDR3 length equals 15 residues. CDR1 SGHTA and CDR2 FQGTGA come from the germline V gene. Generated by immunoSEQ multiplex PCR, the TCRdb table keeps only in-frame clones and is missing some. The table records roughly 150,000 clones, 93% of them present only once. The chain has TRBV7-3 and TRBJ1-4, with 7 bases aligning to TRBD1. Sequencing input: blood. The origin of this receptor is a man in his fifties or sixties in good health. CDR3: CASSLTGTANEKLFF. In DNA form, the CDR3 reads TGTGCCAGCAGCTTGACCGGGACAGCTAATGAAAAACTGTTTTTT.